A single T cell receptor (beta chain) is shown here with its context. Its antigen is not identified. Investigators performed immunoSEQ version v3.0 at survey level. Profiled with immunoSEQ multiplex PCR; TCRdb holds only in-frame clones, not every one. The sample has under 9,000 clones, about four fifths seen once. Every participant gave one or more pre-ART and two or more post-ART PBMC samples. HIV-positive participants all received treatment in the United States. These data originate in a study of long-term antiretroviral therapy in people with HIV. General observations from the study: Post-ART diversity increased but stayed below transplant donor controls. HIV repertoires covered narrower CDR3 length ranges than controls did.

Trimming took off 0 bases at V and 2 bases at J, with 5 bases between the two ends. The CDR3 sequence is 14 residues long. Per germline, CDR1 GTSNPN and CDR2 SVGIG (reference sequence). The sequence was obtained from a man aged 35-49 years with HIV. Specimen: unsorted PBMCs, collected 0.1 years after starting antiretroviral therapy. The chain carries TRBV30 and TRBJ2-6; D gene uncertain. The CDR3 loop is CAWSVQAGANVLTF. The CDR3 bases are TGTGCCTGGAGTGTACAAGCTGGGGCCAACGTCCTGACTTTC.